This T cell receptor (beta chain) was obtained from a study of T cell changes during pregnancy in multiple sclerosis. Profiling relied on immunoSEQ multiplex PCR, and the TCRdb table lists in-frame clones only, not all of them. The data hold 35,000 to 40,000 clones, with 88% observed a single time. The CDR3 consists of 19 residues. In germline, CDR1 is MGHRA, CDR2 YSYEKL. V lost 3 bases, J lost 1 base, and 24 bases lay in between. The chain is built from TRBV4-1 and TRBJ1-1; D may be TRBD1 (6 bases). The sequence came from a female donor with multiple sclerosis, enrolled in a pregnancy study. Sequenced here: CD8+ T cells from peripheral blood mononuclear cells, sampled in the third trimester of pregnancy. The CDR3 sequence: CASSHNSWGRGVKNTEAFF. CDR3 DNA sequence: TGCGCCAGCAGCCACAACTCTTGGGGCAGGGGAGTAAAGAACACTGAAGCTTTCTTT.